This record covers a single T cell receptor (beta chain). These data come from a study of blood T cell repertoires in COVID-19. Study-wide context: PBMCs, B-cell-depleted T cells, or T cells provided the cDNA or gDNA that made up the material.

In the source study's methods: Amplification from reference gene primers served as the basis for estimated nucleated cell counts. TCRdb's copy holds only in-frame clones and misses some; the assay was immunoSEQ multiplex PCR. V and J calls and clone size come straight from that table; D and trimming were deduced from the DNA. Of fewer than 150,000 clones listed, about 91% are singletons. CDR1 LGHDT and CDR2 YNNKEL come from the germline V gene (reference sequence). The ends were cut back, 7 bases at V and 1 base at J, with 16 bases in the middle. This CDR3 region has 15 residues. Sequencing was performed on peripheral blood. This TCR derives from a human donor in a cohort sampled during active COVID-19. The genes are TRBV3-1 (or the pseudogene TRBV3-2) and TRBJ1-1; a possible D gene is TRBD1 (5 bases). The CDR3: CASTWNGGGNTEAFF. For the CDR3, the DNA is TGTGCCAGCACCTGGAACGGGGGAGGGAACACTGAAGCTTTCTTT.